This TCR beta chain was retrieved from a study of blood T cell repertoires in COVID-19. The wider study: Whether acute or convalescent, the COVID-19 samples came from the United States, Italy and Spain. Sources were T cells, B-cell-depleted T cells, or PBMCs; the material itself was cDNA or gDNA.

In the original processing: Estimation of nucleated cell counts relied on the amplification of reference gene primers. The assay was immunoSEQ multiplex PCR, and TCRdb's table has in-frame clones only and misses some. V, J and clone size are taken as reported in that table, and D and trimming were inferred from the DNA itself. The sample shows roughly 80,000 clones, 70% to 90% of them seen only once. V lost 1 base and J 5 bases, leaving 6 bases between the germline ends. Germline values: CDR1 SGHAT, CDR2 FQNNGV. CDR3 length equals 14 residues. This clone was counted once. The chain couples TRBV11-2 to TRBJ1-6; possible D gene TRBD1, 5 bases. The clonotype comes from a woman at least 80 years old with acute or convalescent COVID-19. The sequenced sample consisted of peripheral blood. The CDR3 DNA follows: TGTGCCAGCAGCTTAGCAGGGAATAATTCACCCCTCCACTTT. This encodes CASSLAGNNSPLHF.